This T cell receptor (beta chain) appears in the sequencing data of a study of T cell responses to AZD1222 COVID-19 vaccine (dated by TCRdb to 2020 to 2023). Looking at the study overall: AZD1222 recipients whose second dose came at about 4 weeks and those whose second dose came at about 12 weeks were combined into one group, since spike-specific TCR depth and breadth did not differ between the two schedules. A total of 230 to 250 trial participants underwent TCR sequencing, of whom around 210 had received two doses of AZD1222 and roughly 26 had received two doses of the MenACWY control vaccine. Enrollment into the trials was organized by age into subgroups of 18-55, 56-69 and 70-plus years, and those subgroups contained about 150, 27 and 61 TCR-sequenced participants, respectively.

The investigation overall reported the following: Vaccine-associated CD4 TCRs spanned the whole spike protein, with dominant responses in regions 160-218 and 743-854. Reportedly, close to half of the unique spike-specific TCRs recognized epitopes lying outside the regions that are mutated in the B.1.351 and B.1.1.7 variants. Conclusions about previously exposed vaccinees are limited because only a handful of AZD1222 recipients were SARS-CoV-2 seropositive at baseline. Participants were mostly white British and included more females than males, and it was suggested by the authors that clonal diversity may have been underestimated. In the small 56-69-year group, the increase in depth fell short of significance, most likely because of low power. A significant rise in spike-specific TCR breadth and depth was observed after two AZD1222 doses relative to day 0 and relative to MenACWY recipients. No day 14 peak-response samples were available, so repertoires were characterized only after the peak T cell response.

As for this clone: The antigen this receptor binds is unknown. A read error may produce the germline difference seen at one junction end.

The time point label, as the study defines it: baseline before first vaccination. Samples from vaccinated people were obtained from the UK trials COV001 and COV002, which included a single-blind randomized controlled phase 2/3 trial of AZD1222 (ChAdOx1 nCoV-19) in healthy adults. Trial participant PBMC samples were collected at day 0 and day 28 after the second dose for TCRbeta chain sequencing. Its CDR3 holds 13 amino acids, cysteine through phenylalanine. Solely the CDR3 DNA is kept, with 39 bases framed from the first base. The germline V gene specifies ENHRY as CDR1 and SYGVKD as CDR2. The CDR3 regions of human TCRbeta chains were analyzed by immunosequencing. In the source study's methods: Repertoire TCRs were matched against a reference library of SARS-CoV-2-specific TCRs generated with the MIRA antigen-specificity platform. Breadth was defined as the fraction of unique TCRs that were SARS-CoV-2-associated. Depth was defined as the fraction of total T cells that were SARS-CoV-2-associated. Using the MIRA data, every spike-specific TCR was mapped to the spike region that the TCR reacted to and assigned to either a CD4 or a CD8 class. Log10-transformed breadth and depth values were compared by one-way ANOVA with Sidak's multiple comparisons tests. As stored in TCRdb, this immuneACCESS dataset retains in-frame rearrangements with V and J assigned. A fraction of the clones does not appear; measured against another copy, unresolved V genes explain less than half of the discrepancy, and the remainder lacks a known reason. That table supplies the V and J calls and clone size; D and trimming were determined from the DNA. This sample holds 100,000 to 150,000 clones; around 94% were observed only once. The ten largest make up 6% to 7% of the sample.

This clonotype was obtained from an adult in good health. This sample comprised peripheral blood, obtained on day 0 of AZD1222 vaccination. The chain joins TRBV10-3 to TRBJ1-1; 5 matching bases give a weak D call of TRBD1. The CDR3 reads as follows: CATSNQGNTEAFF. The DNA sequence is given as TGTGCCACCAGTAACCAGGGGAACACTGAAGCTTTCTTT.